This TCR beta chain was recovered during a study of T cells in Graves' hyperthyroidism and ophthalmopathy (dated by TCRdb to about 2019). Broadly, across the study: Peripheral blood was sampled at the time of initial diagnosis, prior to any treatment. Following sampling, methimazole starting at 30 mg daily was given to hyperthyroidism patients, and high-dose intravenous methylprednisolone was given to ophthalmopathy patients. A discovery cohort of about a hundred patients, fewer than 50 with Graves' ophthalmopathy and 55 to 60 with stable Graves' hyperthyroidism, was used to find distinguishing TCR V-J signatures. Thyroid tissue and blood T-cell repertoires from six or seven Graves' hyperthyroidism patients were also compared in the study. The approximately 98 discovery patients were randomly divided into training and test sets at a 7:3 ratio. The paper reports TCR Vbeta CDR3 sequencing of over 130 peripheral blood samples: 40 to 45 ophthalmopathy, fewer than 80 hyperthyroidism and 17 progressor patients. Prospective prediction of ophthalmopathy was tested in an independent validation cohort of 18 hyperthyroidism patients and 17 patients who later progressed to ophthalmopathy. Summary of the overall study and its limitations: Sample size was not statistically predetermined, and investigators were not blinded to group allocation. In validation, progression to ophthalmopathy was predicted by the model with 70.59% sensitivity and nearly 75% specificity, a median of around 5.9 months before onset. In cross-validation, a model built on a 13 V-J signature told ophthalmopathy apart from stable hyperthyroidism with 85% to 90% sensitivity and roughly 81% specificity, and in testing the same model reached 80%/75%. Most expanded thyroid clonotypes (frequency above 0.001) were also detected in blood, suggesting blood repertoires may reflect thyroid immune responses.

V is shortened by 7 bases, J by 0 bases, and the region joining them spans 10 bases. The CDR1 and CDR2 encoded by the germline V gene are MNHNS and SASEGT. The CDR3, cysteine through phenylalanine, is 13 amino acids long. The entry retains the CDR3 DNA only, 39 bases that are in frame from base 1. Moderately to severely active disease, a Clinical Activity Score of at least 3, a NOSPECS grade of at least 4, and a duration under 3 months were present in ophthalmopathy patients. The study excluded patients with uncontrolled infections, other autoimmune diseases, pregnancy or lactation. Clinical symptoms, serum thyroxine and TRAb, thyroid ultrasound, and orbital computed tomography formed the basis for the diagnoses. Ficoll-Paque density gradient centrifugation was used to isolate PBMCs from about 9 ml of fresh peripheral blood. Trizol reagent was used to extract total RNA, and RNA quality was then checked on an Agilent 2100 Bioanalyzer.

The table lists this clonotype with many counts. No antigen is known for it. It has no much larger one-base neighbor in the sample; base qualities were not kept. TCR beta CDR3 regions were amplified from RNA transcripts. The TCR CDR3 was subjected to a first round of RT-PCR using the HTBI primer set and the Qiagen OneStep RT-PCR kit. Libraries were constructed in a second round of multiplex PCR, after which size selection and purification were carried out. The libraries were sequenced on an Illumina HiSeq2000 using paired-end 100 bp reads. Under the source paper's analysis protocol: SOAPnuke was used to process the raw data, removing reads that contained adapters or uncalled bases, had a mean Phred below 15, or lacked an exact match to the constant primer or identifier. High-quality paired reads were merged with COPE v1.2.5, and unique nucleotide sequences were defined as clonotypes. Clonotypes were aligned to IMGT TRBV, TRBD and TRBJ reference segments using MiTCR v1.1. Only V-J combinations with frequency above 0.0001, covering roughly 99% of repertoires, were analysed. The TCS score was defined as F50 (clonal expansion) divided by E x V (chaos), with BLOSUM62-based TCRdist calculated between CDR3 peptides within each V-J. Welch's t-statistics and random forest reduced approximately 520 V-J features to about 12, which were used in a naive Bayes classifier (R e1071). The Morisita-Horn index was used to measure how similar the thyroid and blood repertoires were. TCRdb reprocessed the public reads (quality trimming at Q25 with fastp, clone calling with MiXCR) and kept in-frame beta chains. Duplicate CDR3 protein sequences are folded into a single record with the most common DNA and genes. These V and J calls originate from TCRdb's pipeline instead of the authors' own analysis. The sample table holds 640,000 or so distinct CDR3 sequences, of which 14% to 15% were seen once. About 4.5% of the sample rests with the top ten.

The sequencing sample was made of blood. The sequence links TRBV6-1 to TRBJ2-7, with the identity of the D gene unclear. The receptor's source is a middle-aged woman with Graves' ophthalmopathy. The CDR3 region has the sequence CASMRSGSYEQYF. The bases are TGTGCCAGCATGCGATCGGGCTCCTACGAGCAGTACTTC.